Following are 4 T cell receptor beta chains from one sample sequenced in a study of sequential checkpoint blockade in melanoma. Treatment reported: randomized to nivolumab then ipilimumab (arm A) or the reverse (arm B). Sequencing was performed with immunoSEQ multiplex PCR; in TCRdb, only in-frame clones are kept and a portion is missing. The table shows some 17,000 clones, with 65% to 80% occurring only once. The sequencing here drew on CD8+ T cells sorted from blood (inferred from file names), taken from a patient given nivolumab and ipilimumab in sequence. These receptors were obtained from a human donor with melanoma.

The rearrangement joins TRBV7-8 to TRBJ1-5; D is uncertain. The CDR3 consists of 15 residues. The V end was cut by 0 bases, the J end by 2 bases, with 8 bases between. Germline V gene data show CDR1 as SGHVS and CDR2 as FQNEAQ. Here the CDR3 reads CASSLAITGNQPQHF. The CDR3 nucleotides read TGTGCCAGCAGCTTAGCTATAACGGGCAATCAGCCCCAGCATTTT.

DNA for the CDR3: TGTGCCAGCAGCCACGGACTAGCGGGTGCTAGCTCCTACGAGCAGTACTTC. It codes for CASSHGLAGASSYEQYF. This rearrangement joins TRBV7-8 to TRBJ2-7, with TRBD2 matching 11 bases. The CDR3 is 17 residues long. Germline lookup yields CDR1 SGHVS and CDR2 FQNEAQ. V lost 5 bases to trimming and J lost 0 bases; unmatched junction nucleotides: 9.

This clone has just a few counts. The rearrangement uses TRBV9 and TRBJ2-2, with 7 bases fitting TRBD1. There are 13 residues in the CDR3. Germline loops: CDR1 SGDLS, CDR2 YYNGEE. The trim removed 6 bases at V and 5 bases at J, leaving 4 bases unmatched. Written as DNA, the CDR3 is TGTGCCAGCACTACCAGGGGGACCGGGGAGCTGTTTTTT. It encodes CASTTRGTGELFF.

This sequence joins TRBV27 and TRBJ2-5; TRBD2 aligns across 8 bases. Trimming at V came to 6 bases and at J to 5 bases, leaving 5 bases not matched to a gene. The CDR3 totals 13 residues. Germline CDR1 and CDR2: MNHEY and SMNVEV (reference sequence). The CDR3 DNA reads as TGTGCCAGCAGGATAGCGGGGATGGAGACCCAGTACTTC. Translated: CASRIAGMETQYF.